This note documents a single T cell receptor (beta chain) sequence. The CDR3 runs to 13 residues. V was clipped by 3 bases and J by 6 bases, with 11 bases between them. Full-length variable regions came from constant-region reverse primers plus semi-nested Nested Universal Primer A PCR. TCRdb used MiXCR to reprocess the 5' RACE reads, holding one entry per CDR3 protein. The sample lists tens of thousands of distinct CDR3 sequences; about 29% were seen once. The memory fraction was CD4+CD45RO+CD25- cells. The sample was tumor-infiltrating memory CD4+ T cells sorted from the breast tumor. Described subset: memory CD4+ T cells, CD4+CD45RO+CD25-. This receptor was taken from a female donor with breast cancer. The chain employs TRBV12-3 or TRBV12-4 and TRBJ1-2; D is undetermined. CDR3 region: CASSFNGMDGYTF. The CDR3 bases are TGTGCCAGCAGTTTCAATGGAATGGATGGCTACACCTTC.